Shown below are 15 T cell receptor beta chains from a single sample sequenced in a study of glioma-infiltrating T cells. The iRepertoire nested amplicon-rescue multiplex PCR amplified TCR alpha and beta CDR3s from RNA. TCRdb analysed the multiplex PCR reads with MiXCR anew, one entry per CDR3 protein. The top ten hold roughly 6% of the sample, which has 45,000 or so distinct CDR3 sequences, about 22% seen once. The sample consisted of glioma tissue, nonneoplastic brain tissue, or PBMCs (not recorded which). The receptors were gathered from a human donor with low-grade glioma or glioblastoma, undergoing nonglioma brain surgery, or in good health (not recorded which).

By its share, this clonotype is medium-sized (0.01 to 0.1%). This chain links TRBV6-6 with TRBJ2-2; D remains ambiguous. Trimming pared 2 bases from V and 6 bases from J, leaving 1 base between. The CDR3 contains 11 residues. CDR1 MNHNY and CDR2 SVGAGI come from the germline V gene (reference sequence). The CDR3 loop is CASSYAGELFF. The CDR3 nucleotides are TGTGCCAGCAGTTACGCCGGGGAGCTGTTTTTT.

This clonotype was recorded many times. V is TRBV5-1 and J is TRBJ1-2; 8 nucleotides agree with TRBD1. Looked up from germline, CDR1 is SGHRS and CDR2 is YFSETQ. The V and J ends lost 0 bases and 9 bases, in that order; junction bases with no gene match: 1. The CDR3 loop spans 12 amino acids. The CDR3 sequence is CASSLGQGSYTF. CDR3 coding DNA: TGCGCCAGCAGCTTGGGACAGGGGAGCTACACCTTC.

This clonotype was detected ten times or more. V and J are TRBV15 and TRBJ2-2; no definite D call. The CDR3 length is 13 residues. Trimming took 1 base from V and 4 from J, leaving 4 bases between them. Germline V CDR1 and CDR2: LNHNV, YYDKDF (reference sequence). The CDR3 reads CATSRVITGELFF. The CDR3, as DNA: TGTGCCACCAGCAGAGTAATCACCGGGGAGCTGTTTTTT.

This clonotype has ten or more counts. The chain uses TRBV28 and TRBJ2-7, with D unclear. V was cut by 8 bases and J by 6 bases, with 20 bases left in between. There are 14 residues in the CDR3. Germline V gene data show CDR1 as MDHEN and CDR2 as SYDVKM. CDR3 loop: CASAPPLLQGEQYF. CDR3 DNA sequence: TGTGCCAGCGCACCCCCTCTACTACAAGGCGAGCAGTACTTC. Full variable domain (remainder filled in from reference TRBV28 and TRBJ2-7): DVKVTQSSRYLVKRTGEKVFLECVQDMDHENMFWYRQDPGLGLRLIYFSYDVKMKEKGDIPEGYSVSREKKERFSLILESASTNQTSMYLCASAPPLLQGEQYFGPGTRLTVT.

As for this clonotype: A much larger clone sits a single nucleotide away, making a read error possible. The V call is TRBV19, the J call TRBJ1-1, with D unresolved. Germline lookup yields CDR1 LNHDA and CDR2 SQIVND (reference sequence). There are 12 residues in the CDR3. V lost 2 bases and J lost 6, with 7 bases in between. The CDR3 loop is CASSIRKAEAFF. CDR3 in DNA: TGTGCCAGTAGTATAAGAAAGGCTGAAGCTTTCTTT.

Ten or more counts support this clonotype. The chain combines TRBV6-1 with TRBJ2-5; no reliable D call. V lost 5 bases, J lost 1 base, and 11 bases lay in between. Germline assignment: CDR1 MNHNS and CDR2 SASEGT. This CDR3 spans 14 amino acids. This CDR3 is CASSLYGSQETQYF. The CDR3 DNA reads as TGTGCCAGCAGTTTATATGGCTCCCAAGAGACCCAGTACTTC.

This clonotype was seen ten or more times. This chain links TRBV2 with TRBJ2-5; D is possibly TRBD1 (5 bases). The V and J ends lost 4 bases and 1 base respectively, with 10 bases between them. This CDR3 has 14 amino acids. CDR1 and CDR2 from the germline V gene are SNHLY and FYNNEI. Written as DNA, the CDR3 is TGTGCCAGCAGTGCAGGGCCTTTCCAAGAGACCCAGTACTTC. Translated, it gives CASSAGPFQETQYF. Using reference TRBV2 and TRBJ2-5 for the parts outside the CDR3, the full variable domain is EPEVTQTPSHQVTQMGQEVILRCVPISNHLYFYWYRQILGQKVEFLVSFYNNEISEKSEIFDDQFSVERPDGSNFTLKIRSTKLEDSAMYFCASSAGPFQETQYFGPGTRLLVL.

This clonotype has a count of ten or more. Written as DNA, the CDR3 is TGTGCCACCGGGCAGGACCGGGGAGGAGACACAGATACGCAGTATTTT. It translates to CATGQDRGGDTDTQYF. The rearrangement joins TRBV24-1 to TRBJ2-3; tentatively, D is TRBD2 (6 bases). The V end lost 9 bases, the J end lost 2 bases, and 20 bases lay between the germline ends. Germline V CDR1 and CDR2: KGHDR, SFDVKD. CDR3 size: 16 residues.

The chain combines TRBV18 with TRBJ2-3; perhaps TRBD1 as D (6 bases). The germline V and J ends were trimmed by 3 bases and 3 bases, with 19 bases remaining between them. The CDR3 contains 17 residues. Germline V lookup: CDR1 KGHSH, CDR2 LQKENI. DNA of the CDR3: TGTGCCAGCTCACCTGGTTCTGGGGGCGGAAATACAGATACGCAGTATTTT. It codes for CASSPGSGGGNTDTQYF.

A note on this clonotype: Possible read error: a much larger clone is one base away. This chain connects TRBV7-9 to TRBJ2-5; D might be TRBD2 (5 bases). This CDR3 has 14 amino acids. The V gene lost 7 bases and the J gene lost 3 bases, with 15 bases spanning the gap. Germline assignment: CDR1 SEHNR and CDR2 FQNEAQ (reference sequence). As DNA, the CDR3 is TGTGCCAGCAACTTGAGGGTCAGTAAAGAGACCCAGTACTTC. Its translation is CASNLRVSKETQYF.

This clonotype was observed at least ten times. CDR3 in DNA: TGTGCCAGCAGTTTGAACTACTACGAGCAGTACTTC. Protein sequence: CASSLNYYEQYF. This chain links TRBV28 with TRBJ2-7; D is ambiguous. Germline V gives CDR1 MDHEN, CDR2 SYDVKM. Trimming removed 3 bases at V and 3 bases at J, with 6 bases between. The CDR3 sequence is 12 residues long. The full variable domain, its missing parts supplied by reference TRBV28 and TRBJ2-7, is DVKVTQSSRYLVKRTGEKVFLECVQDMDHENMFWYRQDPGLGLRLIYFSYDVKMKEKGDIPEGYSVSREKKERFSLILESASTNQTSMYLCASSLNYYEQYFGPGTRLTVT.

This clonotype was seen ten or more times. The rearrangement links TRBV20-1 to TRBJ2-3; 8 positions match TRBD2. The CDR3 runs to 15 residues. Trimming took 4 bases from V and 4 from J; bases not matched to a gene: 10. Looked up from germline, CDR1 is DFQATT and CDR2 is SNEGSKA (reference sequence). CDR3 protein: CSATTGTSVADTQYF. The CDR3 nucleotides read TGCAGTGCTACAACCGGGACTAGTGTCGCAGATACGCAGTATTTT.

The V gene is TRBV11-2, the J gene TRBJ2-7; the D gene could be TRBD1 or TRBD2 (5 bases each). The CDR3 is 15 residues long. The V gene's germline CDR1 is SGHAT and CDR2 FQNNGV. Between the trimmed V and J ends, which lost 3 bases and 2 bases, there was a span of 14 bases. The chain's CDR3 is CASSFDAQGPYEQYF. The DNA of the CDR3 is TGTGCCAGCAGCTTCGATGCCCAGGGACCCTACGAGCAGTACTTC.

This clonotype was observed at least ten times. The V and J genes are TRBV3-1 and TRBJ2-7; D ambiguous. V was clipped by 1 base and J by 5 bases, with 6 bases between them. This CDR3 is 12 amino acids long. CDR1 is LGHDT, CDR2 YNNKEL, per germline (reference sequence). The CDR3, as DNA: TGTGCCAGCAGCCAAGTGAGAAACGAGCAGTACTTC. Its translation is CASSQVRNEQYF.

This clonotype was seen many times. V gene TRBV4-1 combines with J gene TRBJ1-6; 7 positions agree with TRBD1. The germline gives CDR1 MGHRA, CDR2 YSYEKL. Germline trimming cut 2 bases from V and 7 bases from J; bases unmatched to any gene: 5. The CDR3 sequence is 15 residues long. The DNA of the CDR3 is TGCGCCAGCAGCCAATCGGGACAGAGGAATTCACCCCTCCACTTT. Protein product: CASSQSGQRNSPLHF.